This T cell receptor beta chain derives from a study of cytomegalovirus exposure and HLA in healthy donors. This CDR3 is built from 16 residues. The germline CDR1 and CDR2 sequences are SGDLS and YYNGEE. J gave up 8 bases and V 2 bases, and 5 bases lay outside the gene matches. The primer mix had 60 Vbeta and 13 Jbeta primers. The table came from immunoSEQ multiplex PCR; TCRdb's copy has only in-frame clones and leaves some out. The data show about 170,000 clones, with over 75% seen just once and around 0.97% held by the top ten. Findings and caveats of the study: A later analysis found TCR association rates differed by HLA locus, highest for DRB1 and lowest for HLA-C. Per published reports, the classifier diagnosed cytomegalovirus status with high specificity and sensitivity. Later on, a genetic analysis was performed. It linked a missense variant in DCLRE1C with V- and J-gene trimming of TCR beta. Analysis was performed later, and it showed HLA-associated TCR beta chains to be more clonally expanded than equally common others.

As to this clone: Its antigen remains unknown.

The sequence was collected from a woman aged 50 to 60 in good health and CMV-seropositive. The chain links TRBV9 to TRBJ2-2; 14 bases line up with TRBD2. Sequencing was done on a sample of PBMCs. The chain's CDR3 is CASSVGLAGGVGELFF. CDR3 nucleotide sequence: TGTGCCAGCAGCGTTGGACTAGCGGGGGGCGTGGGGGAGCTGTTTTTT.